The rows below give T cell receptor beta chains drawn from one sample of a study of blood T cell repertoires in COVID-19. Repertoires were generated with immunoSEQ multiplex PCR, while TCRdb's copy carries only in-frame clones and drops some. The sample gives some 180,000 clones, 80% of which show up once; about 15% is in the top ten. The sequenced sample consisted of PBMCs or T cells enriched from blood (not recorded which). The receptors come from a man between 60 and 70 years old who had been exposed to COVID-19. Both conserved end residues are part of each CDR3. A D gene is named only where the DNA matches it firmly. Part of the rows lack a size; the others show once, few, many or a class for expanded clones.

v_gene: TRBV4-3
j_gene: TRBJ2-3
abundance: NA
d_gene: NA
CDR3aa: CASSQEGFGATQYF
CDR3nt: TGCGCCAGCAGCCAAGAGGGGTTTGGGGCTACGCAGTATTTT

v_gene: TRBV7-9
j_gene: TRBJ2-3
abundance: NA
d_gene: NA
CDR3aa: CASSRVEGRDTQYF
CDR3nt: TGTGCCAGCAGCCGAGTAGAGGGCCGAGATACGCAGTATTTT

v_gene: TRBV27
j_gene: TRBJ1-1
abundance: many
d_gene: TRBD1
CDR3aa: CASSYTTGVTEAFF
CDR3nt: TGTGCCAGCAGCTATACTACAGGGGTGACTGAAGCTTTCTTT

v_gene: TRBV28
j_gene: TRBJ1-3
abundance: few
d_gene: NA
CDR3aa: CASKGSGGNTIYF
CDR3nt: TGTGCCAGCAAAGGTTCGGGGGGAAACACCATATATTTT

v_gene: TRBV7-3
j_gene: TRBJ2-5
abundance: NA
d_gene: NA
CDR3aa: CASSVSSRETQYF
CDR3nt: TGTGCCAGCAGCGTTAGCAGCCGAGAGACCCAGTACTTC

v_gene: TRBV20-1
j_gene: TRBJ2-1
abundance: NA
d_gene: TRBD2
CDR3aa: CSASPGRVNRGNEQFF
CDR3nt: TGCAGTGCTAGTCCCGGGAGGGTTAACCGGGGAAATGAGCAGTTCTTC

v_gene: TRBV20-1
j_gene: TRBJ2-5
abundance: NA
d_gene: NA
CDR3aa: CSASPNREGETQYF
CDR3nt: TGCAGTGCTAGTCCTAACAGGGAGGGAGAGACCCAGTACTTC

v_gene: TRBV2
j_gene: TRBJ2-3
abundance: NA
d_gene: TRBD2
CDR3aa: CASSEIPGGPPSTDTQYF
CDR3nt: TGTGCCAGCAGTGAGATTCCGGGAGGCCCCCCTAGCACAGATACGCAGTATTTT

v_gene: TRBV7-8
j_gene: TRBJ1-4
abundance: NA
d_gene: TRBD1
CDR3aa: CASSQDRGEKLFF
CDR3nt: TGTGCCAGCAGCCAGGACAGGGGCGAAAAACTGTTTTTT

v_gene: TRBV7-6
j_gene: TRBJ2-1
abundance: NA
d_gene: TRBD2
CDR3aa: CASSRLAQTYNEQFF
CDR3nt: TGTGCCAGCAGCCGACTAGCTCAAACCTACAATGAGCAGTTCTTC

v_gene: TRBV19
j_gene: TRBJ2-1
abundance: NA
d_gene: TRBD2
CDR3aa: CASSTSGRRYEQFF
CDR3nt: TGTGCCAGTAGTACTAGCGGGAGGCGTTATGAGCAGTTCTTC

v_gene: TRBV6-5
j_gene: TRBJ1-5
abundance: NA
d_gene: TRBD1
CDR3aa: CASAGGDQPQHF
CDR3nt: TGTGCCAGCGCAGGGGGCGATCAGCCCCAGCATTTT

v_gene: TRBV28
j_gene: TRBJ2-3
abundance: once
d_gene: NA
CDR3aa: CASSASRLTSTDTQYF
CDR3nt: TGTGCCAGCAGTGCATCGAGACTTACTAGCACAGATACGCAGTATTTT

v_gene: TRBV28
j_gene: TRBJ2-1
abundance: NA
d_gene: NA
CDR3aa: CASSETRGSSYNEQFF
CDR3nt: TGTGCCAGCAGCGAAACCCGGGGTAGCTCCTACAATGAGCAGTTCTTC

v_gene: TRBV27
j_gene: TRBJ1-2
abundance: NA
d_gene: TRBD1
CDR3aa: CASRRQGGTEGYTF
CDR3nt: TGTGCCAGCAGACGACAGGGGGGTACAGAGGGCTACACCTTC

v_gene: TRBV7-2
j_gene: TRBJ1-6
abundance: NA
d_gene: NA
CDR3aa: CASSLAHGYNSPLHF
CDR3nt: TGTGCCAGCAGCTTAGCGCACGGCTATAATTCACCCCTCCACTTT

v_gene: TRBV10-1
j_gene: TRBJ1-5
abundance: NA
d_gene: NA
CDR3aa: CASSESRGPDQPQHF
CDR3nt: TGCGCCAGCAGTGAGTCAAGAGGGCCGGATCAGCCCCAGCATTTT

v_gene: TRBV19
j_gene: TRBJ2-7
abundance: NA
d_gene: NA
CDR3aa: CASSIGTIYNSYEQYF
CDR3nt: TGTGCCAGTAGTATAGGGACAATTTATAACTCCTACGAGCAGTACTTC

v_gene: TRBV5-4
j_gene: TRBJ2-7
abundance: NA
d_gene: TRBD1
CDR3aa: CASSLRTGGGQEQYF
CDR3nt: TGTGCCAGCAGCTTGCGGACAGGGGGGGGTCAGGAGCAGTACTTC

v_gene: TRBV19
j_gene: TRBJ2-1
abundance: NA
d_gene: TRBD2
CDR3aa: CASSIGSGRAWIDNEQFF
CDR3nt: TGTGCCAGTAGTATAGGTAGCGGGAGGGCCTGGATCGACAATGAGCAGTTCTTC

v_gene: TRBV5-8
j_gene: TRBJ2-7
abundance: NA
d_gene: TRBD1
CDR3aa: CASSLEGGATGGSYEQYF
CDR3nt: TGTGCCAGCAGCTTGGAAGGTGGGGCGACAGGGGGATCTTACGAGCAGTACTTC

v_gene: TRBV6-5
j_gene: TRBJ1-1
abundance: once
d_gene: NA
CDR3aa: CASSPRTAFNTEAFF
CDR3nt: TGTGCCAGCAGTCCCAGGACAGCGTTCAACACTGAAGCTTTCTTT

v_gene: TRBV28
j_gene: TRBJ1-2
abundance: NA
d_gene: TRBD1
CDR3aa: CASSLGQGRNYGYTF
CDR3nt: TGTGCCAGCAGTTTGGGACAGGGGAGGAACTATGGCTACACCTTC

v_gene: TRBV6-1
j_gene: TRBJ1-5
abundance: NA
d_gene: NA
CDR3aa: CASSDDRGGGQPQHF
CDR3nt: TGTGCCAGCAGTGACGATAGGGGGGGTGGTCAGCCCCAGCATTTT

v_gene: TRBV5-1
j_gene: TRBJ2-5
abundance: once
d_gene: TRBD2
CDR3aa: CASSTGLAGGKETQYF
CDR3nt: TGCGCCAGCAGCACCGGACTAGCGGGAGGAAAGGAGACCCAGTACTTC

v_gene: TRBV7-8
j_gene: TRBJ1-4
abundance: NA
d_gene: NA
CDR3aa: CASSLFKGLGTNEKLFF
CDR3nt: TGTGCCAGCAGCTTATTTAAGGGGCTGGGAACTAATGAAAAACTGTTTTTT

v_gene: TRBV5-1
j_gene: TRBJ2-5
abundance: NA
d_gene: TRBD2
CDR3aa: CASSWGLAGAGETQYF
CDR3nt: TGCGCCAGCAGCTGGGGACTAGCGGGAGCGGGAGAGACCCAGTACTTC

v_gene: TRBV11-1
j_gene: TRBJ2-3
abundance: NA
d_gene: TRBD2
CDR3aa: CASTIPGLAADTQYF
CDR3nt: TGTGCCAGCACCATTCCGGGACTAGCGGCAGATACGCAGTATTTT

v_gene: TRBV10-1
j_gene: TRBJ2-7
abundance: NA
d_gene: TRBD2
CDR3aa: CASSESKAGVSEQYF
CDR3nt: TGCGCCAGCAGTGAGTCGAAAGCGGGAGTATCCGAGCAGTACTTC

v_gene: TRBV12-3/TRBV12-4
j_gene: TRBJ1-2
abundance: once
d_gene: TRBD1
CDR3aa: CASRRTGVDGYTF
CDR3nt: TGTGCCAGCAGACGGACAGGGGTCGATGGCTACACCTTC

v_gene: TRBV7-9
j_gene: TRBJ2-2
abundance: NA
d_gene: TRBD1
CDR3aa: CASSPGTGDTGELFF
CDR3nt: TGTGCCAGCAGCCCGGGGACAGGGGACACCGGGGAGCTGTTTTTT

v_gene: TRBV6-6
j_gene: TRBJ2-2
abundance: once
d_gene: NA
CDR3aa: CASSGAQAGELFF
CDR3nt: TGTGCCAGCAGTGGGGCGCAAGCCGGGGAGCTGTTTTTT

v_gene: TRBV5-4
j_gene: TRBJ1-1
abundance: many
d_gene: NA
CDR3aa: CASSPRGTSSNTEAFF
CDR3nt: TGTGCCAGCAGCCCCAGGGGTACCTCTTCGAACACTGAAGCTTTCTTT

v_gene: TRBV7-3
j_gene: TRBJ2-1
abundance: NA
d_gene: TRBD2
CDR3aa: CASSSVGRGGEQFF
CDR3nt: TGTGCCAGCAGCTCCGTAGGGAGGGGCGGTGAGCAGTTCTTC

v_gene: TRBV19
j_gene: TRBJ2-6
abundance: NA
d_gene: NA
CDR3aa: CASSIDLPGSSGANVLTF
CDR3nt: TGTGCCAGTAGTATAGATCTCCCCGGGAGCTCTGGGGCCAACGTCCTGACTTTC

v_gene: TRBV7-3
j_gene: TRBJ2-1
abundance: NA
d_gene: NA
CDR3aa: CASSLMSKAEQFF
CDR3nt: TGTGCCAGCAGCTTAATGTCGAAAGCTGAGCAGTTCTTC

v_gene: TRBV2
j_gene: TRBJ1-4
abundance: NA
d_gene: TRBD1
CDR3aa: CASSSRDSGNEKLFF
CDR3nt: TGTGCCAGCAGTAGCCGGGACAGCGGAAATGAAAAACTGTTTTTT

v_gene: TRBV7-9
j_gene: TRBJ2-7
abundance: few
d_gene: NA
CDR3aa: CASSLVGGWYEQYF
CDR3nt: TGTGCCAGCAGCCTCGTAGGGGGTTGGTACGAGCAGTACTTC

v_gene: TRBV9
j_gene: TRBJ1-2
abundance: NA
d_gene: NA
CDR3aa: CASSVGSVYGYTF
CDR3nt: TGTGCCAGCAGCGTAGGGTCGGTCTATGGCTACACCTTC

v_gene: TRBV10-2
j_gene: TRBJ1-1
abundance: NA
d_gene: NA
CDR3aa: CASSESTGEAFF
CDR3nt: TGCGCCAGCAGTGAGTCGACGGGAGAAGCTTTCTTT

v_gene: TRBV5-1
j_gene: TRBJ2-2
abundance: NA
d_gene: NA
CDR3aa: CASSLAGKDRNTGELFF
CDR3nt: TGCGCCAGCAGCTTGGCCGGAAAGGACAGGAACACCGGGGAGCTGTTTTTT

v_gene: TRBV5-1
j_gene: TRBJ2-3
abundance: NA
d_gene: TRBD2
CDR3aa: CASSETSGTITDTQYF
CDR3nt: TGCGCCAGCAGCGAAACTAGCGGGACGATCACAGATACGCAGTATTTT

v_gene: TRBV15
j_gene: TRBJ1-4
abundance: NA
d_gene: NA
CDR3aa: CATSRPQRGRGEKLFF
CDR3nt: TGTGCCACCAGCAGACCCCAGCGGGGAAGAGGCGAAAAACTGTTTTTT

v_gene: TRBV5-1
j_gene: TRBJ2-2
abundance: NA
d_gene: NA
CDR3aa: CASSGPQGGELFF
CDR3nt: TGCGCCAGCAGCGGTCCCCAGGGCGGGGAGCTGTTTTTT

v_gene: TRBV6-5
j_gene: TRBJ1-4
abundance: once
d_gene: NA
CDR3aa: CASRPLGGLNEKLFF
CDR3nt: TGTGCCAGCAGGCCACTTGGGGGCCTTAATGAAAAACTGTTTTTT

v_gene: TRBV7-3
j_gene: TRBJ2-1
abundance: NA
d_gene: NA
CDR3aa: CASSLFMGGVSEQFF
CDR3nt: TGTGCCAGCAGCCTTTTTATGGGGGGAGTAAGTGAGCAGTTCTTC

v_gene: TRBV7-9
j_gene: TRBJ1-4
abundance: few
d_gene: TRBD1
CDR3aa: CASSRDRVNEKLFF
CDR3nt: TGTGCCAGCAGCCGGGACAGGGTTAACGAAAAACTGTTTTTT

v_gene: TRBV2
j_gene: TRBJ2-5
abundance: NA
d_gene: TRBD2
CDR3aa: CASRVASGSSETQYF
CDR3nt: TGTGCCAGCAGAGTAGCTAGCGGGAGCTCTGAGACCCAGTACTTC

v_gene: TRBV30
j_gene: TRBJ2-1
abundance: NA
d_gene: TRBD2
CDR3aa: CAWSVRLAEPYNEQFF
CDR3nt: TGTGCCTGGAGTGTAAGACTAGCGGAACCATACAATGAGCAGTTCTTC

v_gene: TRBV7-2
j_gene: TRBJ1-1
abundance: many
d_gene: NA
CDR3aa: CASSLSAGRGTEAFF
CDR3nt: TGTGCCAGCAGCCTTTCGGCGGGGAGGGGGACTGAAGCTTTCTTT

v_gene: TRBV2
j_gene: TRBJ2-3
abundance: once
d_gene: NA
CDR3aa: CASSERARTDTQYF
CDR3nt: TGTGCCAGCAGTGAGAGGGCCCGCACAGATACGCAGTATTTT

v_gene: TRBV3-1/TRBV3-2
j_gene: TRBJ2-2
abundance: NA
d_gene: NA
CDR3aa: CASSLPGGGELFF
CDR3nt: TGTGCCAGCAGCCTCCCCGGGGGCGGGGAGCTGTTTTTT